Listed below are T cell receptor beta chains from one sample, sequenced in a study of OX40 agonist ivuxolimab in advanced cancers. TCRdb keeps only in-frame clones here, not all; method: immunoSEQ multiplex PCR. The data hold tens of thousands of clones, with roughly four fifths observed a single time. Source: CD4+ or CD8+ T cells sorted from blood, taken in a trial of the OX40 agonist ivuxolimab. Receptor source: an adult with an advanced solid tumor such as melanoma, head and neck, liver or kidney cancer. The CDR3 runs from the conserved cysteine through the conserved F or W. D genes are given only for firm matches. Expanded clones are given a class, and other clones once, few, many or no size at all.

>TRBV13|TRBJ2-7|NA|NA
TGTGCCAGCAGCTTAGTAGGTAGCTCCTACGAGCAGTACTTC
CASSLVGSSYEQYF
>TRBV18|TRBJ2-1|NA|TRBD2
TGTGCCAGCTCACCCGGGACTAGCGGGGGGGCCCATGAGCAGTTCTTC
CASSPGTSGGAHEQFF
>TRBV5-7|TRBJ2-7|NA|NA
TGTGCCAGCAGCTTGGTAGGAGACGGAAGACCATACGAGCAGTACTTC
CASSLVGDGRPYEQYF
>TRBV14|TRBJ1-6|NA|TRBD1
TGTGCCAGCAGGCGGACAGGGTCTTCACCCCTCCACTTT
CASRRTGSSPLHF
>TRBV28|TRBJ2-2|NA|NA
TGTGCCAGCCTAGGGGGTAGATCGGCCGGGGAGCTGTTTTTT
CASLGGRSAGELFF
>TRBV2|TRBJ2-2|NA|NA
TGTGCCAGCAGTGTCTGGGGCGGGGAGCTGTTTTTT
CASSVWGGELFF
>TRBV28|TRBJ1-4|NA|TRBD1
TGTGCCAGCAGCCAGGGGGGGTTCTGGGAAAAACTGTTTTTT
CASSQGGFWEKLFF
>TRBV11-2|TRBJ2-7|NA|NA
TGTGCCAGCAGCTACTTGACAGTTAGTGGCGAGCAGTACTTC
CASSYLTVSGEQYF
>TRBV6-5|TRBJ1-3|NA|NA
TGTGCCAGCACTGGGGGTCCCTCTGGAAACACCATATATTTT
CASTGGPSGNTIYF
>TRBV6-8|TRBJ2-5|NA|TRBD1
TGTGCCAGCACCCCCCGACCACAGGGGGCTGGAGAGACCCAGTACTTC
CASTPRPQGAGETQYF
>TRBV7-2|TRBJ1-3|NA|NA
TGTGCCAGCAGCCAGGGTGGAACTGGAAACACCATATATTTT
CASSQGGTGNTIYF
>TRBV7-3|TRBJ2-2|NA|TRBD1
TGTGCCAGCAGCCCATTGCGGACAGGGGCCGGGGAGCTGTTTTTT
CASSPLRTGAGELFF
>TRBV2|TRBJ1-5|NA|TRBD1
TGTGCCAGCACCCCGACAGGGTATAGCAATCAGCCCCAGCATTTT
CASTPTGYSNQPQHF
>TRBV28|TRBJ1-1|NA|NA
TGTGCCAGCTCCGGGCCCTGGATAGGGGGAGGGAACACTGAAGCTTTCTTT
CASSGPWIGGGNTEAFF
>TRBV2|TRBJ1-2|NA|NA
TGTGCCAGCAGTGGAGAGACACTTAACTATGGCTACACCTTC
CASSGETLNYGYTF
>TRBV6-1|TRBJ2-7|NA|NA
TGTGCCAGCAGTGAAGCGCGAGCCTACGAGCAGTACTTC
CASSEARAYEQYF
>TRBV10-3|TRBJ2-3|NA|TRBD2
TGTGCCACCGCGCATTCTAGCGGGGGTAGCACAGATACGCAGTATTTT
CATAHSSGGSTDTQYF
>TRBV4-1|TRBJ2-1|NA|NA
TGCGCCAGCAGCCCGGGACACCAATTTTTGTCCTCCTACAATGAGCAGTTCTTC
CASSPGHQFLSSYNEQFF
>TRBV29-1|TRBJ1-1|once|TRBD1
TGCAGCGTCGCCGGGACAGGGGACACTGAAGCTTTCTTT
CSVAGTGDTEAFF
>TRBV11-2|TRBJ1-3|NA|NA
TGTGCCAGCAGCTTAGCGGGCCCGATGGGAAACACCATATATTTT
CASSLAGPMGNTIYF
>TRBV6-1|TRBJ2-5|few|NA
TGTGCCAGCCGCAAGGGGGGGCGCGGAGAGACCCAGTACTTC
CASRKGGRGETQYF
>TRBV19|TRBJ1-4|once|NA
TGTGCCAGTAGTGTCAGGCTTGATGAAAAACTGTTTTTT
CASSVRLDEKLFF
>TRBV4-3|TRBJ1-2|NA|NA
TGCGCCAGCAGCCCAAACCAGAACTATGGCTACACCTTC
CASSPNQNYGYTF
>TRBV30|TRBJ2-7|NA|NA
TGTGCCTGGAGTAGAGATGCGGCATACGAGCAGTACTTC
CAWSRDAAYEQYF
>TRBV5-1|TRBJ2-7|NA|NA
TGCGCCAGCAGCTTGGAAGGCAGTACCTACGAGCAGTACTTC
CASSLEGSTYEQYF
>TRBV6-5|TRBJ2-1|once|NA
TGTGCCAGCAGCCGGAACAATGAGCAGTTCTTC
CASSRNNEQFF
>TRBV28|TRBJ1-5|NA|NA
TGTGCCAGCAGTACCCTCGGTGCGGGCAATCAGCCCCAGCATTTT
CASSTLGAGNQPQHF
>TRBV4-1|TRBJ1-2|once|NA
TGCGCCAGCAGCCGACCGGGACGGACCCTCTATGGCTACACCTTC
CASSRPGRTLYGYTF
>TRBV7-3|TRBJ2-2|few|TRBD2
TGTGCCAGCAGCTTAAGCGTCCTAGCGGGGTACCCCGGAACCGGGGAGCTGTTTTTT
CASSLSVLAGYPGTGELFF
>TRBV7-2|TRBJ1-2|once|TRBD1
TGTGCCAGCAGGCCCCAGGGGGGCTGGGATGGCTACACCTTC
CASRPQGGWDGYTF
>TRBV9|TRBJ1-4|NA|NA
TGTGCCAGCAGCGCCGGGACGGTGGGGGAAAAACTGTTTTTT
CASSAGTVGEKLFF
>TRBV30|TRBJ1-2|NA|NA
TGTGCCCTCGAAGGAGGGCACTATGGCTACACCTTC
CALEGGHYGYTF
>TRBV4-2|TRBJ2-7|NA|NA
TGTGCCAGCAGCCCCGCCCAGGGGGGAGGATCCTACGAGCAGTACTTC
CASSPAQGGGSYEQYF
>TRBV5-6|TRBJ2-5|NA|TRBD1
TGTGCCAGCAGTATTTACAGGGGGCGGACGGAGACCCAGTACTTC
CASSIYRGRTETQYF
>TRBV6-6|TRBJ1-5|NA|NA
TGTGCCAGCAGTTACCAGGATCAGCCCCAGCATTTT
CASSYQDQPQHF
>TRBV5-1|TRBJ2-1|NA|NA
TGCGCCAGCAGTAGGGGCGATGAGCAGTTCTTC
CASSRGDEQFF
>TRBV28|TRBJ2-5|NA|NA
TGTGCCAGCAAACCCCCAGAAGAGACCCAGTACTTC
CASKPPEETQYF